The T cell receptor beta chain under discussion was sequenced for a study of cytomegalovirus exposure and HLA in healthy donors. V was cut by 3 bases and J by 5 bases, with 19 bases left in between. Germline V gene data show CDR1 as MNHEY and CDR2 as SMNVEV (reference sequence). CDR3 size: 16 residues. PCR used 60 Vbeta primers and 13 Jbeta primers. The table came from immunoSEQ multiplex PCR; TCRdb's copy has only in-frame clones and leaves some out. This repertoire shows 100,000 to 150,000 clones, around 73% found once; its top ten account for 1.3% to 1.5%. The source of this sequence is a female donor in good health and CMV-seronegative. Material for sequencing was PBMCs. The J gene is TRBJ1-1, the V gene TRBV27, with D perhaps matching TRBD1 (5 bases). Here the CDR3 reads CASSFLRGKGQTEAFF. The DNA for the CDR3 is TGTGCCAGCAGTTTTTTAAGGGGCAAGGGCCAAACTGAAGCTTTCTTT.